This record concerns one TCR beta chain sequence. Its antigen remains unidentified. These data are taken from a study of graft-versus-host responses after intestinal transplantation. Overall study context: Transplant types were multivisceral, liver-intestinal, or isolated intestinal. Every recipient had anti-thymocyte globulin induction and three to four years of tacrolimus plus steroids.

Broader study findings: Some patients had graft-donor T cell macrochimerism, and their allografts showed high graft-versus-host to host-versus-graft clonal ratios. Recipient marrow contained GvH clones, some of which appeared first in ileum or blood.

CDR3 length: 15 amino acids. Germline-derived CDR1 and CDR2 are MGHRA and YSYEKL. The V end was cut by 2 bases, the J end by 4 bases, with 12 bases between. Using immunoSEQ multiplex PCR, the repertoire was profiled, and TCRdb retains in-frame clones only, with some absent. The top ten hold approximately 2.9% of the sample, which has tens of thousands of clones, 90% to 95% seen once. The source of this sequence is a human patient who received an intestinal transplant, so some T cells may come from the graft donor. The chain couples TRBV4-1 to TRBJ2-1; weak D call: TRBD2 (6 bases). The sample in question was PBMCs, obtained almost 120 days after intestinal transplantation. Here the CDR3 DNA reads TGCGCCAGCAGCCAATTCGAGACTAGGTACAATGAGCAGTTCTTC. It codes for CASSQFETRYNEQFF.